The source of this T cell receptor beta chain is a study of blood T cell repertoires in COVID-19. Across the study: Acute-phase and convalescent COVID-19 samples originated in the United States, Italy and Spain. PBMCs, B-cell-depleted T cells, or T cells were the source of the cDNA or gDNA that made up the material.

The CDR3 covers 14 residues. V dropped 2 bases and J dropped 3 bases, with 9 bases sitting between them. Germline V gene lookup returns CDR1 SGHTA and CDR2 FQGNSA. Authors' methods: Researchers report that nucleated cell counts were estimated from reference gene primer amplification. Clones were read by immunoSEQ multiplex PCR, and TCRdb kept only the in-frame ones, dropping some. Clonal size and the V and J genes are those of that table, whereas D and trimming came from the DNA. Among fewer than 120,000 clones listed, 87% were seen once. The source is a human donor in a cohort sampled during active COVID-19. The rearrangement links TRBV7-2 to TRBJ2-3; D not certain. What was sequenced was peripheral blood. The CDR3 reads CASSLWSGTDTQYF. CDR3 nucleotides: TGTGCCAGCAGCTTATGGTCGGGTACAGATACGCAGTATTTT. The complete variable domain, with remaining parts taken from reference TRBV7-2 and TRBJ2-3, reads GAGVSQSPSNKVTEKGKDVELRCDPISGHTALYWYRQSLGQGLEFLIYFQGNSAPDKSGLPSDRFSAERTGGSVSTLTIQRTQQEDSAVYLCASSLWSGTDTQYFGPGTRLTVL.